This T cell receptor beta chain came from a study of blood T cell repertoires in COVID-19 (dated by TCRdb to 2020 to 2021). Regarding the research as a whole: Samples from collaborators originated in the United States, Italy and Spain and spanned both the acute and convalescent phases of COVID-19. Where HLA class I and class II types were available, the types were taken from metadata supplied by the sample provider, not from assay-based typing. A freely available public database, intended as a resource for researchers studying the immune response to SARS-CoV-2, is where the repertoires were released. The prospective study material was composed of cDNA or gDNA derived from T cells, B-cell-depleted T cells, or PBMCs. The samples were drawn from two sources: the first 160 participants of the ongoing ImmuneRACE study, and 1,200 or so subjects contributed by 6 global collaborators. Nearly every sample came with metadata listing a de-identified subject ID, COVID-19 status, age in years and sex. The dataset comprised deeply sampled blood TCRbeta repertoires from subjects exposed to, actively infected with, or recovered from COVID-19. What the authors observed across the whole study: The quantity of clinical and demographic metadata differed by source and by participant and was supplied without curation.

Whole blood was collected in K2EDTA tubes by collaborating institutions according to the institutions' own protocols. For TCRbeta analysis, collaborators shipped samples as frozen whole blood, isolated PBMCs, or DNA extracted from either of those sample types. TCRbeta CDR3 regions were amplified from genomic DNA using the immunoSEQ Assay, a bias-controlled multiplex PCR. The authors' analysis ran thus. The number of nucleated cells in each sample was estimated by amplification of reference gene primers within the assay. Sequence reads were collapsed and filtered to measure the absolute abundance of every unique TCRbeta CDR3 rearrangement. For each sample, productive Simpson clonality was calculated as the square root of Simpson's diversity index over productive rearrangements. TCRdb carries this immuneACCESS record with in-frame sequences only. Its versions omit some clonotypes, under half of them owing to an unresolved V gene in the studies checked, with the rest unexplained. For V, J and clone size, that table is used; D and trimming come from the DNA. The sample table contains 95,000 to 110,000 clones; only one count was recorded for approximately 86% of them. Of the sample, about 3% is held by the ten largest clones.

As regards this clone: Its specific antigen is unknown. It has no much larger one-base neighbor in the sample; base qualities were not kept.

The source of this sequence is a human donor in a cohort sampled during active COVID-19. The sequenced material came from peripheral blood.

The DNA reads TGTGCCACCAGTGAGGGGGCAGGGACTGAAGCTTTCTTT. This translates into CATSEGAGTEAFF. This chain is built from TRBV24-1 and TRBJ1-1; 6 matching bases give a weak D call of TRBD1. V is pared back by 4 bases and J by 5 bases, with 10 bases lying between the germline termini. Via the germline V gene, CDR1 is KGHDR and CDR2 SFDVKD. From the cysteine up to the phenylalanine, the CDR3 has a length of 13 residues. CDR3 DNA is the only sequence kept; it has 39 bases, read in frame from the first base.